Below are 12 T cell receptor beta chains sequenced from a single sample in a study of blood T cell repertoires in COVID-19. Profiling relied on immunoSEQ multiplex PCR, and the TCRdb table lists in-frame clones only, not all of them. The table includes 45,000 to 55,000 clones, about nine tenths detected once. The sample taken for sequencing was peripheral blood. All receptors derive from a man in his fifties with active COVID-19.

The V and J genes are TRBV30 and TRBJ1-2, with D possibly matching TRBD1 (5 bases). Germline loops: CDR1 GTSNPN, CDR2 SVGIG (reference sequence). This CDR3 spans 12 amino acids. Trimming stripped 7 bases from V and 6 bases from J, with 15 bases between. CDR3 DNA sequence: TGTGCCTCCGAAGGGGCAATCGATGGCTACACCTTC. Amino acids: CASEGAIDGYTF.

DNA of the CDR3: TGTGCCAGCTCACCCCAGGGAACGGCCGGAAACACCATATATTTT. Encoded protein: CASSPQGTAGNTIYF. This chain links TRBV18 with TRBJ1-3; D may be TRBD1 (5 bases). V was clipped by 3 bases and J by 4 bases, with 13 bases between them. The CDR3 totals 15 residues. Germline V gene data show CDR1 as KGHSH and CDR2 as LQKENI.

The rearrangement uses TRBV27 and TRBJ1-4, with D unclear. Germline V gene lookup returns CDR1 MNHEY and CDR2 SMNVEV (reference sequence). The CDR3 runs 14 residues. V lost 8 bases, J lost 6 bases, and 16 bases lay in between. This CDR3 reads CASSNRGFDEKLFF. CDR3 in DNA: TGTGCCAGCTCGAACCGGGGTTTCGATGAAAAACTGTTTTTT. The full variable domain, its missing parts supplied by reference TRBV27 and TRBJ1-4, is EAQVTQNPRYLITVTGKKLTVTCSQNMNHEYMSWYRQDPGLGLRQIYYSMNVEVTDKGDVPEGYKVSRKEKRNFPLILESPSPNQTSLYFCASSNRGFDEKLFFGSGTQLSVL.

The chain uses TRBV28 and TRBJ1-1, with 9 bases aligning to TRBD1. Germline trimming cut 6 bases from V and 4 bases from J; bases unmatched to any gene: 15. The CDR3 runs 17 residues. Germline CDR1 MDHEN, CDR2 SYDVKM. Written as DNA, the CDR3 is TGTGCCAGCAGACCCCTCCACCGGGACAGGGTGCCCACTGAAGCTTTCTTT. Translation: CASRPLHRDRVPTEAFF.

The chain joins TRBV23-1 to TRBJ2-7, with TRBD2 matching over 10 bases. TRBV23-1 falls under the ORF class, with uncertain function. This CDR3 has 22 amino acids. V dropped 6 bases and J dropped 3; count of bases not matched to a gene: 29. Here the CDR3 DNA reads TGCGCCAGCAGGCAGGCTACAGGGTGGGCCCCGACCTCTAGCGGGAGTATCTACGAGCAGTACTTC. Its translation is CASRQATGWAPTSSGSIYEQYF.

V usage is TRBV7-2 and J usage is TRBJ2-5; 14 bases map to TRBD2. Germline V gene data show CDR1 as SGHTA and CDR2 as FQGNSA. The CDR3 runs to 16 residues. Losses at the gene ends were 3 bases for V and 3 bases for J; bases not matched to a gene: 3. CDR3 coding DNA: TGTGCCAGCAGCTTGTGGACTAGCGGGAGGAAAGAGACCCAGTACTTC. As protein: CASSLWTSGRKETQYF.

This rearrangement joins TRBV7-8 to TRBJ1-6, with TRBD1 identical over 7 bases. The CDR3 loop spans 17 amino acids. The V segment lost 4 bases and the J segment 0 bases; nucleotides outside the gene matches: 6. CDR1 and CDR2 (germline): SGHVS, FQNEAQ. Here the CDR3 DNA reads TGTGCCAGCAGCTGGGGACAGTCTTACTCCTATAATTCACCCCTCCACTTT. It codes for CASSWGQSYSYNSPLHF.

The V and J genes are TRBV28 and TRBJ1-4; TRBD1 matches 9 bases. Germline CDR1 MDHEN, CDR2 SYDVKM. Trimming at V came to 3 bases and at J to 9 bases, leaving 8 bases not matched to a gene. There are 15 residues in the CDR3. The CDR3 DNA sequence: TGTGCCAGCAGTTTCCCCGGGACAGGGACCCAAAAACTGTTTTTT. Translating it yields CASSFPGTGTQKLFF.

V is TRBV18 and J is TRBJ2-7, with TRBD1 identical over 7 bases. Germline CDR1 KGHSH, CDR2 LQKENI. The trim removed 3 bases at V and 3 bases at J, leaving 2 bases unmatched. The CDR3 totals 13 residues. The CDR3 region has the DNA TGTGCCAGCTCACCCCGGACAGGCTACGAGCAGTACTTC. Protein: CASSPRTGYEQYF.

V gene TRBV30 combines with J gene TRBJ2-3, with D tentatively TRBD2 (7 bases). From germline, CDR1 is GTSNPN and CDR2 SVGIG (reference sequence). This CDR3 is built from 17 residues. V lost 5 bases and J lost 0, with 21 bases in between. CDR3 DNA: TGTGCCTGGGTGAGAGGGGGGGCCTTCTCTAGCACAGATACGCAGTATTTT. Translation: CAWVRGGAFSSTDTQYF. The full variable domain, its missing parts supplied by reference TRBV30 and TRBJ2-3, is SQTIHQWPATLVQPVGSPLSLECTVEGTSNPNLYWYRQAAGRGLQLLFYSVGIGQISSEVPQNLSASRPQDRQFILSSKKLLLSDSGFYLCAWVRGGAFSSTDTQYFGPGTRLTVL.

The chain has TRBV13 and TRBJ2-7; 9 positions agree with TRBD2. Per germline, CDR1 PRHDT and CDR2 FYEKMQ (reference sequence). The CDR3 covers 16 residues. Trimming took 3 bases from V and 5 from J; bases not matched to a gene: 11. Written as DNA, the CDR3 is TGTGCCAGCAGCTTCGGATTAGCGGGAGACGATAACGAGCAGTACTTC. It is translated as CASSFGLAGDDNEQYF.

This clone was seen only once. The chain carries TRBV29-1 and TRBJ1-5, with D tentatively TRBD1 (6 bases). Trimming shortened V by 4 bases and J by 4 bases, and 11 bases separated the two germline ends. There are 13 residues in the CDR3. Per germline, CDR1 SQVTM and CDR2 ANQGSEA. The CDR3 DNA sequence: TGCAGCGTTGGACCAACAGGGAATCAGCCCCAGCATTTT. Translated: CSVGPTGNQPQHF.